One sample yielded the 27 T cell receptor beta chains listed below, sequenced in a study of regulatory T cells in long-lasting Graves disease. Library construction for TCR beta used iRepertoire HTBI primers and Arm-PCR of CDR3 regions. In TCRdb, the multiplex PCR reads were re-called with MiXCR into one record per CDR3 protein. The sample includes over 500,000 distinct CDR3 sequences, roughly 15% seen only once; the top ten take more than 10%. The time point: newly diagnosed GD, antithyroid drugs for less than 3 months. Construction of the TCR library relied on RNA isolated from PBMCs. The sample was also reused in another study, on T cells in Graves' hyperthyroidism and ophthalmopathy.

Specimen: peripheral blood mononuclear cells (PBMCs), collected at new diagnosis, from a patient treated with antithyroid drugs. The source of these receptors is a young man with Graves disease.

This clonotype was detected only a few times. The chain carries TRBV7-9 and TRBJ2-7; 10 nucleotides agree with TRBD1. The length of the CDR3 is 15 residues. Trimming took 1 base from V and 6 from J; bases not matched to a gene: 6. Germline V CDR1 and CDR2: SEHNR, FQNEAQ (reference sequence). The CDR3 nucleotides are TGTGCCAGCAGCTTAGGCGTGGGGGACAGGGGCGAGCAGTACTTC. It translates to CASSLGVGDRGEQYF.

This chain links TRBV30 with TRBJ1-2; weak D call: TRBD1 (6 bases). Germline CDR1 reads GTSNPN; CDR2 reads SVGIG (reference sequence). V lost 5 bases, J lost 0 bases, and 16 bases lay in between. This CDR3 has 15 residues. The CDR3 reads CAWSAGVIANYGYTF. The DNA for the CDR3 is TGTGCCTGGTCGGCAGGGGTGATAGCTAACTATGGCTACACCTTC.

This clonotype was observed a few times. The CDR3 DNA reads as TGCAGTGCCGCCCCCGGGACAGGAAATCAGCCCCAGCATTTT. It yields the protein CSAAPGTGNQPQHF. The chain links TRBV20-1 to TRBJ1-5; TRBD1 matches at 8 bases. V shed 6 bases and J 4 bases; nucleotides not matched to a gene: 8. Germline CDR1 and CDR2: DFQATT and SNEGSKA (reference sequence). The CDR3 spans 14 residues.

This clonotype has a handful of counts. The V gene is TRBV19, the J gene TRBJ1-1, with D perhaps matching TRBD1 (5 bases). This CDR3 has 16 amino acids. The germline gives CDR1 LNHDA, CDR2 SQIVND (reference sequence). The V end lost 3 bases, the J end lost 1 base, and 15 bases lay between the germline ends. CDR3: CASSIVGAQRNTEAFF. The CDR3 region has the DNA TGTGCCAGTAGTATTGTAGGGGCACAACGGAACACTGAAGCTTTCTTT. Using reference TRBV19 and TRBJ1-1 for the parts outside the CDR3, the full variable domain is DGGITQSPKYLFRKEGQNVTLSCEQNLNHDAMYWYRQDPGQGLRLIYYSQIVNDFQKGDIAEGYSVSREKKESFPLTVTSAQKNPTAFYLCASSIVGAQRNTEAFFGQGTRLTVV.

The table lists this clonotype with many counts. The CDR3 DNA follows: TGCAGTGCTAGGGGCGCGGGATCTGAGACCCAGTACTTC. Translation gives CSARGAGSETQYF. The gene calls are TRBV20-1 and TRBJ2-5; weak D call: TRBD2 (6 bases). From germline, CDR1 is DFQATT and CDR2 SNEGSKA (reference sequence). This CDR3 region has 13 residues. V was pared by 3 bases and J by 5 bases, with 13 bases between.

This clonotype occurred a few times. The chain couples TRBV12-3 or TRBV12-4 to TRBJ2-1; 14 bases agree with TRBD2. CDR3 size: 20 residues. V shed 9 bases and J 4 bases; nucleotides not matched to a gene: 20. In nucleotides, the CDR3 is TGTGCCAGTAAGGATAGAGGACTAGCGGGAGGCCCTCACCTTTACAATGAGCAGTTCTTC. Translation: CASKDRGLAGGPHLYNEQFF.

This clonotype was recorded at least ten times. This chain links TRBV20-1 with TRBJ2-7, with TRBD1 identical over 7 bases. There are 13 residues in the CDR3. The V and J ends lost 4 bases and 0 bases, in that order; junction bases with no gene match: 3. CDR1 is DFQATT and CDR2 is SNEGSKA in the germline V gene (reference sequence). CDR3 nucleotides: TGCAGTGCTAAGGACAGGAGCTCCTACGAGCAGTACTTC. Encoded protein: CSAKDRSSYEQYF.

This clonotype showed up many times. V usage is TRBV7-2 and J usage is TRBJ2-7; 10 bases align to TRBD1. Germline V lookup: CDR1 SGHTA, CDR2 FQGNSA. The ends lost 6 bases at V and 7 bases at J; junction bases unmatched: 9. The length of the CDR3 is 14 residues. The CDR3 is CASRSDRGPWEQYF. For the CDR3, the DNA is TGTGCCAGCAGGTCCGACAGGGGGCCGTGGGAGCAGTACTTC.

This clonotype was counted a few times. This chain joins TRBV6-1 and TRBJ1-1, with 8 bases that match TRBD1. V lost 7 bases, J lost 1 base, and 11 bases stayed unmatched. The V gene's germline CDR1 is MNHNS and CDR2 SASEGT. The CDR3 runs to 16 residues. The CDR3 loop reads CASKTGALLSNTEAFF. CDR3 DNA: TGTGCCAGCAAGACAGGGGCCCTTTTATCGAACACTGAAGCTTTCTTT.

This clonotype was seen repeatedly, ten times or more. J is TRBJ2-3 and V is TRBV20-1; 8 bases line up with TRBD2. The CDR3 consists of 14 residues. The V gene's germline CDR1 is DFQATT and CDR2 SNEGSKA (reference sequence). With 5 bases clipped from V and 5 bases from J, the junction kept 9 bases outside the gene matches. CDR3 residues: CSALEREYGDTQYF. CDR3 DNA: TGCAGTGCTCTTGAGCGGGAGTATGGAGATACGCAGTATTTT.

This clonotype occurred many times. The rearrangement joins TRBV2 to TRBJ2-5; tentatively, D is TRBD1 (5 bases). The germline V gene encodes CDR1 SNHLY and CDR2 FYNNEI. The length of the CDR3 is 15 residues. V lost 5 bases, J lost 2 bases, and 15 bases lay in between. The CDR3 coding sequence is TGTGCCAGCAGTCCCTCTCCTGCAGGGCAAGAGACCCAGTACTTC. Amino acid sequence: CASSPSPAGQETQYF.

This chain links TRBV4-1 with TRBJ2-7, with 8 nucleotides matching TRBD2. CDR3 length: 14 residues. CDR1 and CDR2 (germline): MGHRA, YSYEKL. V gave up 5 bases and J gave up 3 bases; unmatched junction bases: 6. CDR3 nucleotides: TGCGCCAGCAGCGCGGGTGCGGGAGGCTACGAGCAGTACTTC. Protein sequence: CASSAGAGGYEQYF.

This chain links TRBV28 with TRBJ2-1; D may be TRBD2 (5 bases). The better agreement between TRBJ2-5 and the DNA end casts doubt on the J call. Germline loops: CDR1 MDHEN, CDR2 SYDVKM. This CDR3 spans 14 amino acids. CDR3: CASTPGPGQETQYF. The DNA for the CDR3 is TGTGCCAGCACCCCCGGCCCGGGGCAAGAGACCCAGTACTTC.

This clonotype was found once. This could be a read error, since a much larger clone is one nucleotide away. In nucleotides, the CDR3 is TGCAGTACTACTGGGGATAGCAATCAGCCCCAGCATTTT. Its protein product is CSTTGDSNQPQHF. The chain couples TRBV20-1 to TRBJ1-5; D is uncertain. Germline-derived CDR1 and CDR2 are DFQATT and SNEGSKA (reference sequence). V was trimmed by 8 bases and J by 0 bases, leaving 11 bases between them. There are 13 residues in the CDR3.

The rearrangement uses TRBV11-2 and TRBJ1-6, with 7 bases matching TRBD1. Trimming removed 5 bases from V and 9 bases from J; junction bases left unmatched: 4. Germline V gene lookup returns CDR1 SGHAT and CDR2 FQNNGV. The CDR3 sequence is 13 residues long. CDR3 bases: TGTGCCAGCAGCCCCAGGGGGGGTTCACCCCTCCACTTT. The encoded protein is CASSPRGGSPLHF. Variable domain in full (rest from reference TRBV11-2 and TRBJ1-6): EAGVAQSPRYKIIEKRQSVAFWCNPISGHATLYWYQQILGQGPKLLIQFQNNGVVDDSQLPKDRFSAERLKGVDSTLKIQPAKLEDSAVYLCASSPRGGSPLHFGNGTRLTVT.

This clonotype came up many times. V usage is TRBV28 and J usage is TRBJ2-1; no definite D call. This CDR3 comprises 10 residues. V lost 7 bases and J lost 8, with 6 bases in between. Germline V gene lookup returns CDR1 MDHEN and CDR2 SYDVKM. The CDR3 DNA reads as TGTGCCAGCAAGTCCCATGAGCAGTTCTTC. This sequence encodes CASKSHEQFF.

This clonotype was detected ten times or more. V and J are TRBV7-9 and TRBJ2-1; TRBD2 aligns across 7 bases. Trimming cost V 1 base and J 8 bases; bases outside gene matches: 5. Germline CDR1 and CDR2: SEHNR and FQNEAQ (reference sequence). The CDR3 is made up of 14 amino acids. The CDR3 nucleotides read TGTGCCAGCAGCTTAGGCGGGGGTTTCGATGAGCAGTTCTTC. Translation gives CASSLGGGFDEQFF.

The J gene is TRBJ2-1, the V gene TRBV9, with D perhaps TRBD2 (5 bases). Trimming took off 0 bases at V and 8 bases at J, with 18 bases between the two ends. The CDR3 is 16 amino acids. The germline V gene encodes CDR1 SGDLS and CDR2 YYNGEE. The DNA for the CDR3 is TGTGCCAGCAGCGTAGAGGCTAGCCTCCGAGGTTATGAGCAGTTCTTC. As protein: CASSVEASLRGYEQFF.

CDR3 region: CASSQGTGVGTGELFF. The CDR3 bases are TGTGCCAGCAGCCAAGGGACAGGGGTAGGCACCGGGGAGCTGTTTTTT. The V and J genes are TRBV3-1 and TRBJ2-2, with 9 bases lining up with TRBD1. Germline V CDR1 and CDR2: LGHDT, YNNKEL (reference sequence). V lost 1 base to trimming and J lost 4 bases; unmatched junction nucleotides: 4. The length of the CDR3 is 16 residues.

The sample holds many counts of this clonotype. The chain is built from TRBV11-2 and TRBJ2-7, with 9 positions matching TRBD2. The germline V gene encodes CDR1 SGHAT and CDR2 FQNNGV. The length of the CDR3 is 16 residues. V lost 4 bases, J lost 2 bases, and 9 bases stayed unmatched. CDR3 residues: CASSSGRLAVTYEQYF. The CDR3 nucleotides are TGTGCCAGCAGCTCCGGGAGACTAGCGGTGACCTACGAGCAGTACTTC. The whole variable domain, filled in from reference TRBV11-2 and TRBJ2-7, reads EAGVAQSPRYKIIEKRQSVAFWCNPISGHATLYWYQQILGQGPKLLIQFQNNGVVDDSQLPKDRFSAERLKGVDSTLKIQPAKLEDSAVYLCASSSGRLAVTYEQYFGPGTRLTVT.

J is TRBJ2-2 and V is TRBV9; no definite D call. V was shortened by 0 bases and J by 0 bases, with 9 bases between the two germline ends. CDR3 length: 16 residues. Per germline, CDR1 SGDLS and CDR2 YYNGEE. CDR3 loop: CASSVGVSANTGELFF. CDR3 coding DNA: TGTGCCAGCAGCGTAGGGGTCTCAGCGAACACCGGGGAGCTGTTTTTT.

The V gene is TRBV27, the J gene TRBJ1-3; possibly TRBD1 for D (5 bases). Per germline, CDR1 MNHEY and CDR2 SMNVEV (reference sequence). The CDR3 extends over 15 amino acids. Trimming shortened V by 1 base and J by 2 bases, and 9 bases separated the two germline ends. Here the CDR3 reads CASSLLGGPGNTIYF. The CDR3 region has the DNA TGTGCCAGCAGTTTATTGGGGGGTCCTGGAAACACCATATATTTT.

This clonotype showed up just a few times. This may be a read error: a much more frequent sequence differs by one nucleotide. Here the CDR3 DNA reads TGTGCCATCGGCCAGACGGCGGTAGGGCCCCAGCATTTT. Its protein is CAIGQTAVGPQHF. The J gene is TRBJ1-5, the V gene TRBV10-3; D call uncertain. The length of the CDR3 is 13 residues. The V and J ends lost 8 bases and 9 bases respectively, with 17 bases between them. Germline lookup yields CDR1 ENHRY and CDR2 SYGVKD.

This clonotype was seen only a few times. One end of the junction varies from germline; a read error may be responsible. For the CDR3, the DNA is TGTGCCAGCAGTTTCCGGGTCTCGCCTGACACTGAAGCTTCCTTT. Protein: CASSFRVSPDTEASF. The chain combines TRBV6-9 with TRBJ1-1; D not certain. CDR1 and CDR2 from the germline V gene are MNHGY and SVAAGI. The CDR3 runs 15 residues.

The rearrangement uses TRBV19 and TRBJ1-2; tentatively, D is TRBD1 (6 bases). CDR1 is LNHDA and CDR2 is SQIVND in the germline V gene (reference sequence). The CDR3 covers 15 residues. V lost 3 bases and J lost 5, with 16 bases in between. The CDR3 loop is CASSMPRQGKYGYTF. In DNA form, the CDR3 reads TGTGCCAGTAGTATGCCCCGCCAGGGGAAATATGGCTACACCTTC.

Here the CDR3 DNA reads TGTGCCAGTAGTAACCGTGAGGGGGGAGAGACCCAGTACTTC. The encoded protein is CASSNREGGETQYF. J is TRBJ2-5 and V is TRBV19; possibly TRBD1 or TRBD2 for D (6 bases each). The CDR3 is 14 amino acids. The V gene's germline CDR1 is LNHDA and CDR2 SQIVND (reference sequence). V lost 4 bases and J lost 4, with 13 bases in between.

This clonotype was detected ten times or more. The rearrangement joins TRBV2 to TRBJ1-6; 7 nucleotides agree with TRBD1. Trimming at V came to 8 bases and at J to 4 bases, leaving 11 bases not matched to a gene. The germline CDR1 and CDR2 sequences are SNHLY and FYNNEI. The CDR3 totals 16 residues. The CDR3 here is CASSVGTETYNSPLHF. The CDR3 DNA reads TGTGCCAGCTCGGTTGGGACAGAGACTTATAATTCACCCCTCCACTTT.